This T cell receptor (beta chain) originates from a study of blood T cell repertoires in COVID-19. About the research overall: Italy, Spain and the United States were the sources of the convalescent and acute COVID-19 samples.

Under the authors' procedure: Quantification of nucleated cells was approximated via reference gene primer amplification. Profiling relied on immunoSEQ multiplex PCR, and the TCRdb table lists in-frame clones only, not all of them. The V and J calls and clone size come from that table; D and trimming were worked out from the DNA. The sample yields some 160,000 clones, around four fifths seen once. A Seattle source enrolled patients during active infection and followed them longitudinally. Trimming shortened V by 3 bases and J by 0 bases, and 15 bases separated the two germline ends. The CDR3 totals 16 residues. The germline CDR1 and CDR2 sequences are MGHRA and YSYEKL.

This sequence was found in a woman older than 75 with COVID-19, enrolled during active disease. V usage is TRBV4-1 and J usage is TRBJ2-7, with D unresolved. Sequences were obtained from peripheral blood. DNA of the CDR3: TGCGCCAGCAGCCAGACACTCTCTGTGCACTCCTACGAGCAGTACTTC. This translates into CASSQTLSVHSYEQYF.